The 29 T cell receptor beta chains below all came from one sample that was sequenced in a study of cytomegalovirus exposure and HLA in healthy donors. Both 60 Vbeta primers and 13 Jbeta primers went into the PCR. The assay was immunoSEQ multiplex PCR, and TCRdb's table has in-frame clones only and misses some. Here the sample spans 110,000 to 150,000 clones, 65% to 90% being singletons. The material sequenced was PBMCs. The receptors stem from a female donor in good health and CMV-seronegative.

V is TRBV19 and J is TRBJ1-1; a possible D gene is TRBD1 (5 bases). The V and J ends lost 7 bases and 1 base respectively, with 13 bases between them. CDR1 is LNHDA, CDR2 SQIVND, per germline (reference sequence). The CDR3 has 14 residues. The CDR3 loop is CASTRRGRNTEAFF. CDR3 DNA sequence: TGTGCCAGTACGAGGCGGGGGAGGAACACTGAAGCTTTCTTT.

J is TRBJ1-5 and V is TRBV30; D may be TRBD1 (6 bases). Germline V gives CDR1 GTSNPN, CDR2 SVGIG (reference sequence). The CDR3 is 14 residues long. V shed 0 bases and J shed 5 bases, with 11 bases lying between them. CDR3 region: CAWSVKGGDQPQHF. CDR3 in DNA: TGTGCCTGGAGTGTGAAAGGGGGGGATCAGCCCCAGCATTTT.

The chain uses TRBV10-2 and TRBJ1-1, with 9 positions matching TRBD1. V gave up 7 bases and J gave up 5 bases; unmatched junction bases: 2. The germline CDR1 and CDR2 sequences are WSHSY and SAAADI. The CDR3 covers 12 residues. CDR3 DNA sequence: TGCGCCAGCACCGGGACAGGGACTGAAGCTTTCTTT. Protein: CASTGTGTEAFF.

The rearrangement joins TRBV9 to TRBJ2-1, with D perhaps matching TRBD2 (6 bases). The CDR3 runs 16 residues. Trimming removed 0 bases from V and 0 bases from J, with 10 bases in between. Germline V gene lookup returns CDR1 SGDLS and CDR2 YYNGEE. The CDR3: CASSVVGGSSYNEQFF. The CDR3 nucleotides read TGTGCCAGCAGCGTAGTGGGGGGTAGCTCCTACAATGAGCAGTTCTTC.

The sample holds one count of this clone. This chain joins TRBV5-4 and TRBJ2-2; 11 bases fit TRBD2. There are 16 residues in the CDR3. The V gene's germline CDR1 is SGHNT and CDR2 YYREEE (reference sequence). Germline trimming cut 5 bases from V and 4 bases from J; bases unmatched to any gene: 7. The CDR3 is CASRSGLAVSTGELFF. The CDR3 region has the DNA TGTGCCAGCAGGTCGGGACTAGCGGTTTCCACCGGGGAGCTGTTTTTT.

This clone was observed a few times. This chain links TRBV4-2 with TRBJ1-1; D remains ambiguous. The germline V and J ends were trimmed by 0 bases and 1 base, with 21 bases remaining between them. CDR1 and CDR2 from the germline V gene are LGHNA and YNFKEQ. This CDR3 region has 19 residues. CDR3 DNA sequence: TGTGCCAGCAGCCAAGACGGAGAAACGGGGTTAAGGTGGAACACTGAAGCTTTCTTT. This gives the protein CASSQDGETGLRWNTEAFF.

The chain links TRBV20-1 to TRBJ1-2, with D unclear. V was trimmed by 0 bases and J by 8 bases, leaving 4 bases between them. The CDR3 totals 10 residues. In germline, CDR1 is DFQATT, CDR2 SNEGSKA (reference sequence). CDR3 sequence (DNA): TGCAGTGCTAGAGAGGAGGGCTACACCTTC. Its translation: CSAREEGYTF.

The chain carries TRBV4-2 and TRBJ1-1; D gene ambiguous. Trimming left V 0 bases short and J 0 bases short, with 8 bases between. The CDR3 covers 15 residues. Germline CDR1 and CDR2: LGHNA and YNFKEQ. The CDR3 sequence is CASSQEWRLNTEAFF. The CDR3 nucleotides are TGTGCCAGCAGCCAAGAATGGAGATTGAACACTGAAGCTTTCTTT.

V is TRBV4-2 and J is TRBJ1-3, with no clear D. This CDR3 region has 17 residues. Trimming removed 2 bases from V and 0 bases from J, with 14 bases in between. The V gene's germline CDR1 is LGHNA and CDR2 YNFKEQ. CDR3 nucleotides: TGTGCCAGCAGCCAATCCCAGACGGCTAGCTCTGGAAACACCATATATTTT. Translating gives CASSQSQTASSGNTIYF.

The chain couples TRBV30 to TRBJ1-4, with 9 positions matching TRBD1. The V and J ends lost 4 bases and 5 bases, in that order; junction bases with no gene match: 2. The length of the CDR3 is 13 residues. The germline CDR1 and CDR2 sequences are GTSNPN and SVGIG (reference sequence). The CDR3 protein is CAWTGTGNEKLFF. For the CDR3, the DNA is TGTGCCTGGACCGGGACAGGGAATGAAAAACTGTTTTTT.

This chain connects TRBV19 to TRBJ2-3; TRBD1 is a possible D gene (6 bases). Germline CDR1 and CDR2: LNHDA and SQIVND (reference sequence). This CDR3 is 15 amino acids long. V was trimmed by 3 bases and J by 0 bases, leaving 10 bases between them. CDR3 sequence: CASSIVTGSTDTQYF. The CDR3 region has the DNA TGTGCCAGTAGTATTGTAACAGGGAGCACAGATACGCAGTATTTT.

This clone was seen more than once but under ten times. The J gene is TRBJ2-5, the V gene TRBV7-7, with a possible D match to TRBD1 (5 bases). V lost 2 bases and J lost 0, with 7 bases in between. The CDR3 runs to 14 residues. CDR1 is SSHAT, CDR2 FNYEAQ, per germline (reference sequence). This CDR3 is CASSLLGHQETQYF. DNA of the CDR3: TGTGCCAGCAGCTTACTGGGGCACCAAGAGACCCAGTACTTC.

This rearrangement joins TRBV5-5 to TRBJ1-2; 7 nucleotides match TRBD1. CDR3 length: 13 amino acids. The trim removed 1 base at V and 6 bases at J, leaving 3 bases unmatched. The germline V gene has CDR1 SGHKS and CDR2 YYEKEE (reference sequence). CDR3 coding DNA: TGTGCCAGCAGCTTGAGGCAGGGGGATGGCTACACCTTC. It is translated as CASSLRQGDGYTF. The whole variable domain, remainder taken from reference TRBV5-5 and TRBJ1-2, is DAGVTQSPTHLIKTRGQQVTLRCSPISGHKSVSWYQQVLGQGPQFIFQYYEKEERGRGNFPDRFSARQFPNYSSELNVNALLLGDSALYLCASSLRQGDGYTFGSGTRLTVV.

The genes are TRBV7-9 and TRBJ2-5; D possibly corresponds to TRBD2 (6 bases). Trimming removed 7 bases at V and 0 bases at J, with 12 bases between. The CDR3 loop spans 14 amino acids. The V gene's germline CDR1 is SEHNR and CDR2 FQNEAQ (reference sequence). CDR3 in DNA: TGTGCCAGCACCGAATGGGGGGACCAAGAGACCCAGTACTTC. Protein: CASTEWGDQETQYF.

In its sample, this clone was seen a few times. This rearrangement joins TRBV2 to TRBJ1-2, with no clear D. The ends were cut back, 4 bases at V and 0 bases at J, with 6 bases in the middle. The CDR3 runs to 13 residues. CDR1 and CDR2 from the germline V gene are SNHLY and FYNNEI. The CDR3 reads CASSVSANYGYTF. As DNA, the CDR3 is TGTGCCAGCAGTGTGTCGGCTAACTATGGCTACACCTTC. Looking up the rest from reference TRBV2 and TRBJ1-2 gives the full variable domain: EPEVTQTPSHQVTQMGQEVILRCVPISNHLYFYWYRQILGQKVEFLVSFYNNEISEKSEIFDDQFSVERPDGSNFTLKIRSTKLEDSAMYFCASSVSANYGYTFGSGTRLTVV.

The chain employs TRBV2 and TRBJ2-5, with 8 bases that match TRBD1. Germline V CDR1 and CDR2: SNHLY, FYNNEI. The CDR3 has 14 amino acids. Trimming removed 2 bases from V and 5 bases from J; junction bases left unmatched: 4. This CDR3 reads CASSESGGRETQYF. CDR3 nucleotide sequence: TGTGCCAGCAGTGAATCAGGGGGCAGGGAGACCCAGTACTTC.

The chain joins TRBV4-2 to TRBJ1-2; 7 bases align to TRBD1. This CDR3 region has 17 residues. Germline CDR1 is LGHNA and CDR2 is YNFKEQ. J lost 0 bases, V lost 0 bases, and 7 bases had no gene match. CDR3 region: CASSQDKGQFSNYGYTF. In nucleotides, the CDR3 is TGTGCCAGCAGCCAAGACAAGGGACAGTTCTCTAACTATGGCTACACCTTC.

This clone occurred once. V is TRBV7-3 and J is TRBJ1-1, with D possibly matching TRBD1 (5 bases). V dropped 0 bases and J dropped 1 base, with 6 bases sitting between them. The CDR3 runs to 14 residues. Germline lookup yields CDR1 SGHTA and CDR2 FQGTGA. CDR3 sequence: CASSLTGANTEAFF. The DNA for the CDR3 is TGTGCCAGCAGCTTAACAGGGGCGAACACTGAAGCTTTCTTT.

The gene calls are TRBV7-6 and TRBJ2-3; 7 bases are a match to TRBD2. The CDR3 is made up of 15 amino acids. The V gene end was trimmed by 3 bases and the J gene end by 1 base; junction bases not matched to a gene: 4. CDR1 and CDR2 from the germline V gene are SGHVS and FNYEAQ. CDR3 loop: CASSLASGRTDTQYF. CDR3 bases: TGTGCCAGCAGCTTGGCTAGCGGTCGCACAGATACGCAGTATTTT.

The rearrangement links TRBV30 to TRBJ1-2; the D gene is possibly TRBD1 (5 bases). Trimming pared 4 bases from V and 3 bases from J, leaving 12 bases between. Germline loops: CDR1 GTSNPN, CDR2 SVGIG (reference sequence). The CDR3 totals 13 residues. DNA of the CDR3: TGTGCCTGGATCGGGGGGACCCACTATGGCTACACCTTC. Its translation is CAWIGGTHYGYTF.

This sequence joins TRBV6-5 and TRBJ2-7, with a tentative D call TRBD2 (6 bases). Germline V gene lookup returns CDR1 MNHEY and CDR2 SVGAGI. V was clipped by 8 bases and J by 3 bases, with 14 bases between them. The CDR3 has 13 residues. The DNA of the CDR3 is TGTGCCAGCGTGGGGCGGGATATCTACGAGCAGTACTTC. It translates to CASVGRDIYEQYF.

Points on this clone: This CDR3 fails to terminate in the conserved phenylalanine or tryptophan, so it likely reflects a read error. CDR3 DNA sequence: TGTGCCAGCAACCTCAACAGGGCCGCTAACTCTGGGGCCAACGTCCTGACTGTC. It translates to CASNLNRAANSGANVLTV. The chain links TRBV13 to TRBJ2-6, with a weak D call TRBD1 (6 bases). CDR1 and CDR2 from the germline V gene are PRHDT and FYEKMQ (reference sequence). The CDR3 runs to 18 residues. Trimming pared 7 bases from V and 0 bases from J, leaving 19 bases between.

V usage is TRBV5-1 and J usage is TRBJ2-2; 12 bases are a match to TRBD2. The germline V gene has CDR1 SGHRS and CDR2 YFSETQ. The CDR3 runs 17 residues. V lost 0 bases, J lost 6 bases, and 6 bases stayed unmatched. The CDR3 sequence: CASSLDLAGGPAGELFF. In DNA, the CDR3 is TGCGCCAGCAGCTTGGATCTAGCGGGAGGGCCGGCCGGGGAGCTGTTTTTT.

The CDR3 nucleotides read TGTGCCAGCAGCTTAGACAGGACTGAAGCTTTCTTT. Translated, it gives CASSLDRTEAFF. The gene calls are TRBV7-9 and TRBJ1-1; a weak D match, TRBD1 (5 bases). V lost 1 base and J 5 bases, leaving 5 bases between the germline ends. The V gene's germline CDR1 is SEHNR and CDR2 FQNEAQ (reference sequence). The CDR3 totals 12 residues.

This rearrangement joins TRBV6-4 to TRBJ2-5; TRBD2 might be the D (6 bases). The CDR3 is 18 residues long. V shed 3 bases and J shed 3 bases, with 23 bases lying between them. The germline CDR1 and CDR2 sequences are MRHNA and SNTAGT. CDR3 DNA sequence: TGTGCCAGCAGTGAGGAGGTCACTTGGACCCAGCGGGAAGAGACCCAGTACTTC. It is translated as CASSEEVTWTQREETQYF.

J is TRBJ2-7 and V is TRBV6-5, with TRBD2 matching 8 bases. After removal of 0 bases from V and 3 bases from J, the junction contained 4 bases not matched to a gene. Germline CDR1 is MNHEY and CDR2 is SVGAGI. The length of the CDR3 is 15 residues. CDR3 sequence: CASSYSSGAHYEQYF. The CDR3 nucleotides are TGTGCCAGCAGTTACTCTAGCGGGGCCCACTACGAGCAGTACTTC.

The CDR3 loop is CASEEAGELFF. Written as DNA, the CDR3 is TGCGCCAGCGAGGAAGCCGGGGAGCTGTTTTTT. The V gene is TRBV5-1, the J gene TRBJ2-2, with D uncertain. Germline CDR1 is SGHRS and CDR2 is YFSETQ. This CDR3 comprises 11 residues. Trimming removed 7 bases from V and 6 bases from J, with 7 bases in between.

The V gene is TRBV7-9, the J gene TRBJ2-5; 13 bases line up with TRBD2. With 5 bases clipped from V and 5 bases from J, the junction kept 8 bases outside the gene matches. Germline values: CDR1 SEHNR, CDR2 FQNEAQ (reference sequence). The CDR3 sequence is 16 residues long. CDR3 loop: CASSPGLAGVYETQYF. The CDR3 DNA is TGTGCCAGCAGCCCCGGACTAGCGGGAGTGTATGAGACCCAGTACTTC.

This clone was counted only a few times. The chain uses TRBV4-1 and TRBJ2-7, with 7 bases identical to TRBD2. V lost 0 bases, J lost 3 bases, and 5 bases stayed unmatched. The CDR3 contains 15 residues. In germline, CDR1 is MGHRA, CDR2 YSYEKL. The CDR3 is CASSQDGGSLYEQYF. The CDR3 nucleotides read TGCGCCAGCAGCCAAGACGGCGGGAGTCTCTACGAGCAGTACTTC.